This paragraph covers one T cell receptor (beta chain) sequence. V gave up 2 bases and J gave up 5 bases, with 12 bases separating them. The CDR3 has 14 residues. The germline V gene has CDR1 SGHTA and CDR2 FQGNSA. This specimen belongs to a study of cytomegalovirus exposure and HLA in healthy donors. 60 Vbeta and 13 Jbeta primers were used in PCR. The table came from immunoSEQ multiplex PCR; TCRdb's copy has only in-frame clones and leaves some out. The table lists around 150,000 clones, 50% to 75% of them singletons. The chain joins TRBV7-2 to TRBJ2-5; D perhaps matches TRBD1 (6 bases). The clonotype comes from a woman in her 40s in good health and CMV-seronegative. The sample consisted of PBMCs. CDR3 amino acids: CASSLMGARETQYF. For the CDR3, the DNA is TGTGCCAGCAGCTTAATGGGGGCGCGGGAGACCCAGTACTTC.